This T cell receptor beta chain came from a study of blood T cell repertoires in COVID-19. Overall study context: Italy, Spain and the United States were the sources of the convalescent and acute COVID-19 samples.

In regard to this clone: This CDR3 is also generated by other DNA sequences in the sample.

V lost 2 bases and J lost 7, with 12 bases in between. Per germline, CDR1 GTSNPN and CDR2 SVGIG (reference sequence). The CDR3 is made up of 14 amino acids. Authors' processing steps: Nucleated cell counts were estimated from reference gene primer amplification. TCRdb's copy holds only in-frame clones and misses some; the assay was immunoSEQ multiplex PCR. That table supplies the V and J calls and clone size; D and trimming were determined from the DNA. The table shows 300,000 to 400,000 clones, with roughly 90% occurring only once. Recruited during active infection, patients (from Seattle) were subsequently followed longitudinally.

The clonotype originates from a man between 25 and 39 years old with COVID-19, enrolled during active disease. Sequencing was done on a sample of peripheral blood. The rearrangement joins TRBV30 to TRBJ1-6; D perhaps matches TRBD1 (5 bases). CDR3 DNA sequence: TGTGCCTGGAGTACCGGGGGTTTAAATTCACCCCTCCACTTT. Translated: CAWSTGGLNSPLHF.